This T cell receptor (beta chain) was obtained from a study of blood T cells in healthy people across ages. Points from the study as a whole: Roughly linearly, TCR beta diversity per million T cells fell as age increased.

Isolated per sample were at least 6 million PBMCs. It was with a sample-barcoded 5' primer and a J-beta primer mix that a second PCR of roughly 7 to 12 cycles was run. A 12-random-nucleotide template-switch adaptor tagged each cDNA molecule. There were at least 3 million CDR3-containing paired-end reads obtained from each sample. MiXCR was run by TCRdb on the 5' RACE reads, yielding one entry per CDR3 protein. The sample has about 940,000 distinct CDR3 sequences; roughly 50% are singletons. This clonotype was counted many times. The antigen is unknown. The source of this sequence is a man between 25 and 39 years old in good health. The sample comprised blood.

The CDR3 DNA is TGTGCCAGCAGCTTAGGACGGATTTATGGCTACACCTTC. It codes for CASSLGRIYGYTF. This chain uses TRBV7-2 with TRBJ1-2; D is ambiguous. The CDR3 totals 13 residues. Germline CDR1 reads SGHTA; CDR2 reads FQGNSA. V lost 1 base to trimming and J lost 5 bases, with 8 bases between them.